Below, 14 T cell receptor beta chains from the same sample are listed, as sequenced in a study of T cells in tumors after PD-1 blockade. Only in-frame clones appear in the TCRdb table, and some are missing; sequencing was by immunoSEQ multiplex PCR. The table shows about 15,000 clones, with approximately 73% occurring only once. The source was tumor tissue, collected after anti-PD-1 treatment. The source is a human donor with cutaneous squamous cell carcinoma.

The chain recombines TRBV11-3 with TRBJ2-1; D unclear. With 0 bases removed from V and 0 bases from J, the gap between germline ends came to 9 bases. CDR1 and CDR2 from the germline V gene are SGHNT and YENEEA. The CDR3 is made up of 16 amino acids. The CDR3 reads CASSLDRISSYNEQFF. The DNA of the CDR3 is TGTGCCAGCAGCTTAGACAGGATTAGCTCCTACAATGAGCAGTTCTTC.

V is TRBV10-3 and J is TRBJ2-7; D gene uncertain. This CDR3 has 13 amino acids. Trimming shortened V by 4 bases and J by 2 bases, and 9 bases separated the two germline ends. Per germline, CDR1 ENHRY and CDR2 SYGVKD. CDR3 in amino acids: CAISAGATYEQYF. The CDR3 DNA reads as TGTGCCATCAGTGCGGGTGCCACCTACGAGCAGTACTTC.

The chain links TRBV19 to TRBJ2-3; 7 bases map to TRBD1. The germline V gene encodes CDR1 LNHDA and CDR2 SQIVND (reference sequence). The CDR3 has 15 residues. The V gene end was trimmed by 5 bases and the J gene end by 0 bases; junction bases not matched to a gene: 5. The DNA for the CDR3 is TGTGCCAGTAGTTACGACAGGGTCAGCACAGATACGCAGTATTTT. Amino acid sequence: CASSYDRVSTDTQYF. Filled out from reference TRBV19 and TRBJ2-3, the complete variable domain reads DGGITQSPKYLFRKEGQNVTLSCEQNLNHDAMYWYRQDPGQGLRLIYYSQIVNDFQKGDIAEGYSVSREKKESFPLTVTSAQKNPTAFYLCASSYDRVSTDTQYFGPGTRLTVL.

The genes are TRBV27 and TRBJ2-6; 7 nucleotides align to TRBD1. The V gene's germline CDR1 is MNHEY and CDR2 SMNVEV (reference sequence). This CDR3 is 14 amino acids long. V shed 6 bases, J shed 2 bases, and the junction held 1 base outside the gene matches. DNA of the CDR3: TGTGCCAGCAGGGGACAGCCTGGGGCCAACGTCCTGACTTTC. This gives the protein CASRGQPGANVLTF.

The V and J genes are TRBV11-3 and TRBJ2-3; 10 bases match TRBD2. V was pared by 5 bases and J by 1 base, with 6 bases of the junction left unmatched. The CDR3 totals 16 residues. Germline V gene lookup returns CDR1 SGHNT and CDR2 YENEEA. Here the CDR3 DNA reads TGTGCCAGCAGCCAAACTAGCGGGAAACGCACAGATACGCAGTATTTT. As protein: CASSQTSGKRTDTQYF. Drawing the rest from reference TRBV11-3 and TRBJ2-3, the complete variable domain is EAGVVQSPRYKIIEKKQPVAFWCNPISGHNTLYWYLQNLGQGPELLIRYENEEAVDDSQLPKDRFSAERLKGVDSTLKIQPAELGDSAVYLCASSQTSGKRTDTQYFGPGTRLTVL.

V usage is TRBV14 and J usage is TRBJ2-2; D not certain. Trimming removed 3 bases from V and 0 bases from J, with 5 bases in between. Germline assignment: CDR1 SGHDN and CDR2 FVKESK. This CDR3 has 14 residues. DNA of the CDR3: TGTGCCAGCAGCCAGAGTCCGAACACCGGGGAGCTGTTTTTT. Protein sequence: CASSQSPNTGELFF.

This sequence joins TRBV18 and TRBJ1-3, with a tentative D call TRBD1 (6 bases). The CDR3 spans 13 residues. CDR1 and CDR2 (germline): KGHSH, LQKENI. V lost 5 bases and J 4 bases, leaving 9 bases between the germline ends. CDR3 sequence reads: CASSRGQGNTIYF. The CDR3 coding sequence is TGTGCCAGCTCAAGAGGACAGGGAAACACCATATATTTT.

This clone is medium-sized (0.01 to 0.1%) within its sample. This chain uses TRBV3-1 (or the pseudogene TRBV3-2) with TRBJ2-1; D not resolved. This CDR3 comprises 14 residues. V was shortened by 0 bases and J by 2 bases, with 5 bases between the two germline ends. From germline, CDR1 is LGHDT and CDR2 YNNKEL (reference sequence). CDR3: CASSQDSAYNEQFF. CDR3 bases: TGTGCCAGCAGCCAAGACTCAGCCTACAATGAGCAGTTCTTC.

CDR3 bases: TGTGCCAGCAGCTTGGGACAGGATGGCTACACCTTC. Encoded protein: CASSLGQDGYTF. The V gene is TRBV5-6, the J gene TRBJ1-2; D might be TRBD1 (6 bases). V lost 0 bases and J lost 6, with 6 bases in between. Germline V CDR1 and CDR2: SGHDT, YYEEEE. This CDR3 is built from 12 residues. Based on the CDR3 plus reference TRBV5-6 and TRBJ1-2, the full variable domain is DAGVTQSPTHLIKTRGQQVTLRCSPKSGHDTVSWYQQALGQGPQFIFQYYEEEERQRGNFPDRFSGHQFPNYSSELNVNALLLGDSALYLCASSLGQDGYTFGSGTRLTVV.

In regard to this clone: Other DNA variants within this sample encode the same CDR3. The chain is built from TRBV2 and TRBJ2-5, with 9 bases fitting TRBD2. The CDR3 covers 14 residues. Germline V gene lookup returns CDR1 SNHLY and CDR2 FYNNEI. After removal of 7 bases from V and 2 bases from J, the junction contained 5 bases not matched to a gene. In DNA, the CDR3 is TGTGCCAGCACGGCTAGCGGGGCACAAGAGACCCAGTACTTC. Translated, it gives CASTASGAQETQYF. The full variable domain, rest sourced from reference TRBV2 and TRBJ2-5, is EPEVTQTPSHQVTQMGQEVILRCVPISNHLYFYWYRQILGQKVEFLVSFYNNEISEKSEIFDDQFSVERPDGSNFTLKIRSTKLEDSAMYFCASTASGAQETQYFGPGTRLLVL.

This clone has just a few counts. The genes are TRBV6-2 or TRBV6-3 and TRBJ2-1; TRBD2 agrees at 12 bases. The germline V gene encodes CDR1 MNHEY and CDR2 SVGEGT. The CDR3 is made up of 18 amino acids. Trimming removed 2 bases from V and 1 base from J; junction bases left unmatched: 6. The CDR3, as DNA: TGTGCCAGCAGTTACGCCCGGACTAGCGGGACTTCCTACAATGAGCAGTTCTTC. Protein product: CASSYARTSGTSYNEQFF.

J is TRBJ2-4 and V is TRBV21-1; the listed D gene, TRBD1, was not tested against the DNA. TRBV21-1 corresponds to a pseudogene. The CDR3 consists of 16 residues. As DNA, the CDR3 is TGTGCCAGCAGCTCCAGGGGGCGCCTCGCCAAAAACATTCAGTACTTC. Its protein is CASSSRGRLAKNIQYF.

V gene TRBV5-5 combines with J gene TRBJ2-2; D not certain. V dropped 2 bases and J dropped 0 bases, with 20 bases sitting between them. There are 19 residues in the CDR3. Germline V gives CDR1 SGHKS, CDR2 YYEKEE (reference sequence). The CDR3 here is CASSLFGRMSVSNTGELFF. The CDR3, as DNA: TGTGCCAGCAGCTTATTCGGACGGATGAGCGTCTCGAACACCGGGGAGCTGTTTTTT.

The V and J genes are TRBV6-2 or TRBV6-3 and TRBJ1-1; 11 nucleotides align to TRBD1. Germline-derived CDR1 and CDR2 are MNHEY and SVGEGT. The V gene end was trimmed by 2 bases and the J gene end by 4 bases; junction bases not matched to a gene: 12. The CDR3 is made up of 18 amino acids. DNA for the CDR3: TGTGCCAGCAGTTACGACCCCTGGGTCGGGACAGGGGGCACTGAAGCTTTCTTT. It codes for CASSYDPWVGTGGTEAFF.